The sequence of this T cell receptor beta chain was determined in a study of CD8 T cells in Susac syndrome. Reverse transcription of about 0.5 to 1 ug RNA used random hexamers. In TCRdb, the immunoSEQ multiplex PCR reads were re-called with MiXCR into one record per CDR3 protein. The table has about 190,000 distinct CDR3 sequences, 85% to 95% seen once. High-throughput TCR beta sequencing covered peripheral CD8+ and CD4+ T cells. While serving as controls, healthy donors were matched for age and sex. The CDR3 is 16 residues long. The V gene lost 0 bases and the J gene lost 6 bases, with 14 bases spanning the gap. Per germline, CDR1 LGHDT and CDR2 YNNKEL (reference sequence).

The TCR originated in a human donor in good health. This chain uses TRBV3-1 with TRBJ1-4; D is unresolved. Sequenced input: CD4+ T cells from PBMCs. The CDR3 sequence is CASSQDRPSADEKLFF. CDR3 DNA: TGTGCCAGCAGCCAAGATCGGCCATCCGCCGATGAAAAACTGTTTTTT.